These 23 T cell receptor beta chains were sequenced from one sample in a study of blood T cell repertoires in COVID-19. Sequenced by immunoSEQ multiplex PCR; TCRdb stores in-frame clones only, minus some. The data hold some 130,000 clones, with roughly 90% observed a single time. The sample taken for sequencing was peripheral blood. The receptors stem from a man between 60 and 75 years old with COVID-19, enrolled during active disease.

In its sample, this clone ranks as medium-sized. The V and J genes are TRBV6-6 and TRBJ1-2, with D hard to call. The CDR3 length is 10 residues. Germline CDR1 is MNHNY and CDR2 is SVGAGI (reference sequence). Trimming left V 11 bases short and J 6 bases short, with 10 bases between. The CDR3 DNA is TGTGCCGCATTGCAGGATGGCTACACCTTC. Translation: CAALQDGYTF.

This rearrangement joins TRBV9 to TRBJ1-4; D gene unclear. CDR1 is SGDLS and CDR2 is YYNGEE in the germline V gene. Trimming took off 3 bases at V and 8 bases at J, with 14 bases between the two ends. CDR3 size: 14 residues. CDR3 residues: CASSAQASREKLFF. CDR3 nucleotides: TGTGCCAGCAGCGCCCAGGCCAGTCGGGAAAAACTGTTTTTT.

CDR3 nucleotide sequence: TGTGCTAGTAACAGGGGAGTGAGCACAGATACGCAGTATTTT. It is translated as CASNRGVSTDTQYF. The chain couples TRBV12-5 to TRBJ2-3; 7 nucleotides align to TRBD1. J lost 0 bases, V lost 8 bases, and 5 bases had no gene match. Germline lookup yields CDR1 LGHNT and CDR2 FRNRAP. CDR3 length: 14 amino acids.

The chain carries TRBV28 and TRBJ2-2, with 9 positions matching TRBD2. Germline loops: CDR1 MDHEN, CDR2 SYDVKM. J was trimmed by 3 bases and V by 4 bases; bases with no gene match: 6. The CDR3 is 16 amino acids. CDR3 protein: CASSSRGGADTGELFF. DNA for the CDR3: TGTGCCAGCAGTTCTCGCGGGGGGGCGGACACCGGGGAGCTGTTTTTT.

V is TRBV10-3 and J is TRBJ2-2, with a tentative D call TRBD1 (5 bases). The V gene lost 8 bases and the J gene lost 8 bases, with 12 bases spanning the gap. This CDR3 comprises 12 residues. Per the germline V gene, CDR1 is ENHRY and CDR2 is SYGVKD. Here the CDR3 DNA reads TGTGCCATCTCAGGGTTACGGGGGGAGCTGTTTTTT. The encoded protein is CAISGLRGELFF.

The chain is built from TRBV28 and TRBJ2-7; D gene unclear. The CDR3 is 15 residues long. Germline lookup yields CDR1 MDHEN and CDR2 SYDVKM. V lost 2 bases, J lost 4 bases, and 15 bases lay in between. The CDR3 coding sequence is TGTGCCAGCAGTTTACCGGCAGGCTTGGCTTACGAGCAGTACTTC. It encodes CASSLPAGLAYEQYF.

This rearrangement joins TRBV21-1 to TRBJ1-5; the D call TRBD1 from the table was never checked on the DNA. TRBV21-1 is assigned pseudogene status. This CDR3 has 18 amino acids. CDR3 sequence reads: CASSNRAGGEQGGLPQHF. Here the CDR3 DNA reads TGTGCCAGCAGCAATCGGGCAGGGGGCGAGCAGGGTGGTCTGCCCCAGCATTTT.

This rearrangement joins TRBV28 to TRBJ2-1, with 10 bases lining up with TRBD2. V lost 7 bases and J lost 4; bases outside the gene matches: 10. CDR3 length: 16 residues. Germline values: CDR1 MDHEN, CDR2 SYDVKM. CDR3 sequence: CASILQRGGIYNEQFF. The CDR3 DNA reads TGTGCCAGCATACTACAGCGGGGGGGGATATACAATGAGCAGTTCTTC.

The genes are TRBV7-2 and TRBJ2-5; D gene uncertain. Trimming took 1 base from V and 4 from J, leaving 7 bases between them. The germline V gene has CDR1 SGHTA and CDR2 FQGNSA. The CDR3 has 13 residues. The CDR3 sequence: CASSLGFGETQYF. The CDR3 bases are TGTGCCAGCAGCTTAGGGTTCGGAGAGACCCAGTACTTC.

The rearrangement joins TRBV10-3 to TRBJ2-1; TRBD2 matches at 7 bases. The CDR3 totals 12 residues. CDR1 and CDR2 (germline): ENHRY, SYGVKD. Trimming at V came to 10 bases and at J to 6 bases, leaving 6 bases not matched to a gene. The CDR3 region has the DNA TGTGCCACAGGGCCGGGGGGCAATGAGCAGTTCTTC. Its translation: CATGPGGNEQFF.

V gene TRBV14 combines with J gene TRBJ2-2; possibly TRBD1 for D (6 bases). CDR3 length: 15 amino acids. Looked up from germline, CDR1 is SGHDN and CDR2 is FVKESK. The ends were cut back, 1 base at V and 4 bases at J, with 10 bases in the middle. The CDR3 DNA reads as TGTGCCAGCAGCCAAGTACAGGGAACCACCGGGGAGCTGTTTTTT. It is translated as CASSQVQGTTGELFF.

The rearrangement joins TRBV6-5 to TRBJ1-1; no reliable D call. The CDR3 totals 11 residues. V shed 6 bases and J shed 8 bases, with 10 bases lying between them. CDR1 is MNHEY, CDR2 SVGAGI, per germline. As DNA, the CDR3 is TGTGCCAGCAGCCAAGGAGGCGAAGCTTTCTTT. Protein product: CASSQGGEAFF.

V usage is TRBV9 and J usage is TRBJ2-1; no clear D gene. Germline V lookup: CDR1 SGDLS, CDR2 YYNGEE. CDR3 length: 13 amino acids. The ends were cut back, 0 bases at V and 7 bases at J, with 8 bases in the middle. The CDR3 region has the DNA TGTGCCAGCAGCGTAGGGCAATTAAATGAGCAGTTCTTC. As protein: CASSVGQLNEQFF.

This clone showed up just once. The rearrangement joins TRBV7-3 to TRBJ1-2; D gene unclear. The CDR3 is 16 amino acids. Germline assignment: CDR1 SGHTA and CDR2 FQGTGA. V was clipped by 5 bases and J by 2 bases, with 18 bases between them. CDR3 coding DNA: TGTGCCAGCAGCCCCACCCCAGCGTCCCAGAACTATGGCTACACCTTC. Translating gives CASSPTPASQNYGYTF.

This clone was detected only once. This chain uses TRBV6-5 with TRBJ1-4; D is possibly TRBD1 (5 bases). The V end lost 2 bases, the J end lost 8 bases, and 15 bases lay between the germline ends. Germline V gene sequence: CDR1 MNHEY, CDR2 SVGAGI. The CDR3 is made up of 15 amino acids. The CDR3 DNA reads TGTGCCAGCAGTTACGAACTAGGGGCGGGGGAAAAACTGTTTTTT. Its protein is CASSYELGAGEKLFF.

The chain carries TRBV12-3 or TRBV12-4 and TRBJ1-1, with D uncertain. Trimming pared 5 bases from V and 7 bases from J, leaving 11 bases between. The CDR3 is 12 residues long. This chain's CDR3 is CASSPGRDEAFF. Here the CDR3 DNA reads TGTGCCAGCAGTCCCGGACGGGATGAAGCTTTCTTT.

The rearrangement uses TRBV11-1 and TRBJ2-3, with D hard to call. CDR1 and CDR2 (germline): SGHAT, FQDESV (reference sequence). The CDR3 extends over 16 amino acids. V lost 1 base and J 3 bases, leaving 14 bases between the germline ends. CDR3: CASSLGTGLVTDTQYF. CDR3 coding DNA: TGTGCCAGCAGCTTAGGAACCGGCCTAGTAACAGATACGCAGTATTTT.

In its sample, this clone was seen once. J is TRBJ1-2 and V is TRBV7-9; 9 positions agree with TRBD1. This CDR3 is 14 amino acids long. Losses at the gene ends were 0 bases for V and 4 bases for J; bases not matched to a gene: 0. Germline V gene lookup returns CDR1 SEHNR and CDR2 FQNEAQ (reference sequence). CDR3 sequence reads: CASSLATGGYGYTF. The CDR3 region has the DNA TGTGCCAGCAGCTTAGCGACAGGGGGCTATGGCTACACCTTC. Variable domain in full (rest from reference TRBV7-9 and TRBJ1-2): DTGVSQNPRHKITKRGQNVTFRCDPISEHNRLYWYRQTLGQGPEFLTYFQNEAQLEKSRLLSDRFSAERPKGSFSTLEIQRTEQGDSAMYLCASSLATGGYGYTFGSGTRLTVV.

J is TRBJ2-1 and V is TRBV5-1, with 14 bases that match TRBD2. V dropped 4 bases and J dropped 10; count of bases not matched to a gene: 4. CDR1 is SGHRS, CDR2 YFSETQ, per germline. The CDR3 length is 14 residues. The CDR3 spells CASSPGLAGGEQFF. The CDR3 DNA reads as TGCGCCAGCAGCCCAGGACTAGCGGGGGGCGAGCAGTTCTTC. The entire variable domain, with the rest obtained from reference TRBV5-1 and TRBJ2-1, is as follows: KAGVTQTPRYLIKTRGQQVTLSCSPISGHRSVSWYQQTPGQGLQFLFEYFSETQRNKGNFPGRFSGRQFSNSRSEMNVSTLELGDSALYLCASSPGLAGGEQFFGPGTRLTVL.

The rearrangement uses TRBV28 and TRBJ1-4, with D maybe TRBD1 (5 bases). The CDR3 totals 14 residues. V lost 3 bases to trimming and J lost 4 bases, with 9 bases between them. Germline lookup yields CDR1 MDHEN and CDR2 SYDVKM. The CDR3 region has the DNA TGTGCCAGCAGTTTCGGGGGTCGTAATGAAAAACTGTTTTTT. It translates to CASSFGGRNEKLFF.

The V and J genes are TRBV5-4 and TRBJ2-5; 9 nucleotides line up with TRBD1. The CDR3 length is 14 residues. The V gene end was trimmed by 4 bases and the J gene end by 4 bases; junction bases not matched to a gene: 5. The V gene's germline CDR1 is SGHNT and CDR2 YYREEE (reference sequence). The CDR3: CASSRDRVGETQYF. The CDR3 DNA sequence: TGTGCCAGCAGCCGGGACAGGGTGGGAGAGACCCAGTACTTC.

This clone appeared a few times. The rearrangement links TRBV7-2 to TRBJ1-1; 7 bases line up with TRBD1. With V trimmed by 4 bases and J by 5 bases, 7 bases remained unmatched. This CDR3 region has 14 residues. The germline V gene encodes CDR1 SGHTA and CDR2 FQGNSA. The CDR3 DNA is TGTGCCAGCAGCTCTTACACAGGGGAGACTGAAGCTTTCTTT. This encodes CASSSYTGETEAFF.

The V and J genes are TRBV6-2 or TRBV6-3 and TRBJ2-4; possible D gene TRBD1, 6 bases. CDR1 MNHEY and CDR2 SVGEGT come from the germline V gene. This CDR3 region has 16 residues. Between the trimmed V and J ends, which lost 2 bases and 1 base, there was a span of 12 bases. This chain's CDR3 is CASSYVTGAAKNIQYF. The CDR3 nucleotides are TGTGCCAGCAGTTACGTGACAGGCGCGGCCAAAAACATTCAGTACTTC.